Following are 2 T cell receptor beta chains from one sample sequenced in a study of T cells in Graves' hyperthyroidism and ophthalmopathy. Amplified TCR beta CDR3 regions derived from RNA transcripts. The HTBI primer set served for first-round RT-PCR of the TCR CDR3. TCRdb processed the multiplex PCR reads anew with MiXCR; each CDR3 protein has one entry. The sample includes about 350,000 distinct CDR3 sequences, 15% to 20% of them seen just once. The source material was blood. Every receptor here comes from a woman between 18 and 29 years old with Graves' hyperthyroidism.

This clonotype has only a few counts. The V and J genes are TRBV4-1 and TRBJ2-5, with 7 bases aligning to TRBD1. Germline V gives CDR1 MGHRA, CDR2 YSYEKL. The CDR3 is 14 residues long. Trimming took 0 bases from V and 4 from J; bases not matched to a gene: 2. The CDR3 sequence: CASSQETGLETQYF. Written as DNA, the CDR3 is TGCGCCAGCAGCCAAGAGACAGGGTTAGAGACCCAGTACTTC.

In its sample, this clonotype was seen many times. The CDR3 is CSARGPGRDTGELFF. The CDR3, as DNA: TGCAGTGCTAGAGGTCCCGGGAGAGACACCGGGGAGCTGTTTTTT. The rearrangement links TRBV20-1 to TRBJ2-2, with D possibly TRBD2 on 6 matching bases. Germline V gene lookup returns CDR1 DFQATT and CDR2 SNEGSKA (reference sequence). The CDR3 length is 15 residues. Trimming stripped 1 base from V and 3 bases from J, with 12 bases between.